Listed below are T cell receptor beta chains from one sample, sequenced in a study of T cells in Graves' hyperthyroidism and ophthalmopathy. TCRdb ran MiXCR on the multiplex PCR reads and lists one entry per CDR3 protein. Among a few hundred thousand distinct CDR3 sequences listed, 12% to 15% were seen once. Sequencing was carried out using blood. The source is a middle-aged woman with Graves' ophthalmopathy. Both conserved end residues are part of each CDR3. A D gene is named only where the DNA matches it firmly. Only part of the rows carry a size: once, few, many, or a class if the clone is expanded.

J	V	length	D	size	DNA	CDR3
TRBJ1-4	TRBV5-5	17	NA	NA	TGTGCCAGCAGCTGGCGCCCGGCAGGGGCAGCTAATGAAAAACTGTTTTTT	CASSWRPAGAANEKLFF
TRBJ1-1	TRBV7-6	18	NA	few	TGTGCCAGCAGCTTAACCAGGACCCTTCCCAGGAGAGACACTGAAGCTTTCTTT	CASSLTRTLPRRDTEAFF
TRBJ2-1	TRBV18	15	TRBD2	many	TGTGCCAGCTCACCTCTAGGCGGGAGAGGCAATGAGCAGTTCTTC	CASSPLGGRGNEQFF
TRBJ2-2	TRBV24-1	15	NA	NA	TGTGCCACCAGTGATGGGACATTGAACACCGGGGAGCTGTTTTTT	CATSDGTLNTGELFF
TRBJ1-2	TRBV5-4	15	TRBD1	NA	TGTGCCAGCAGCTTAGCGCGACAGGGCTCACAGGGCTACACCTTC	CASSLARQGSQGYTF
TRBJ2-1	TRBV28	15	NA	many	TGTGCCAGCCTCTTTTACGGGAGAGGGGAGGATGAGCAGTTCTTC	CASLFYGRGEDEQFF
TRBJ1-5	TRBV2	15	TRBD1	many	TGTGCCAGCAGTGTGGACAGGGGGGGTATTCAGCCCCAGCATTTT	CASSVDRGGIQPQHF
TRBJ1-1	TRBV5-5	14	NA	NA	TGTGCCAGCAGCTTGGTCGCAGGGCGCGATACGGCTTTCTTT	CASSLVAGRDTAFF
TRBJ2-7	TRBV20-1	15	TRBD2	few	TGCAGTGCTAGGGTTTCTAGCGGCAGCTCCTACGAGCAGTACTTC	CSARVSSGSSYEQYF
TRBJ1-2	TRBV6-1	13	NA	many	TGTGCCAGCAGCCGTAACGGGCGCTATGGCTACACCTTC	CASSRNGRYGYTF
TRBJ1-1	TRBV6-6	12	NA	NA	TGTGCCAGCAGTTACGGGGACACTGAAGCTTTCTTT	CASSYGDTEAFF
TRBJ1-5	TRBV2	16	NA	many	TGTGCCAGCAGTGAGGGGGGAAGAAGGCTCAAGCAGCCCCAGCATTTT	CASSEGGRRLKQPQHF
TRBJ2-2	TRBV18	15	NA	NA	TGTGCCAGCTCGCCGGAGGGCCTAAACACCGGGGAGCTGTTTTTT	CASSPEGLNTGELFF
TRBJ1-3	TRBV7-9	15	TRBD1	NA	TGTGCCAGCAGCTTATATACAGGGGGAACGGACACCATATATTTT	CASSLYTGGTDTIYF
TRBJ1-4	TRBV9	15	NA	once	TGTGCCAGCAGCGTAGATAACCACAGGGTTGAAAAACTGTTTTTT	CASSVDNHRVEKLFF
TRBJ1-5	TRBV19	17	TRBD1	few	TGTGCCAGTAGTATCGGTCCGGGACAGGGAGACAATCAGCCCCAGCATTTT	CASSIGPGQGDNQPQHF
TRBJ2-4	TRBV4-2	18	NA	NA	TGTGCCAGCAGCCAAGACGCGCGGGTAGTAGTGAGTGGGAACATTCAGTACTTC	CASSQDARVVVSGNIQYF
TRBJ2-1	TRBV20-1	12	TRBD2	many	TGCAGTGTAGGACTAGCGGGAGTCGAGCAGTTCTTC	CSVGLAGVEQFF
TRBJ1-6	TRBV5-8	13	NA	many	TGTGCCAGCAGCACAACAGGGCTCTCACCCCTCCACTTT	CASSTTGLSPLHF
TRBJ2-1	TRBV6-5	15	NA	many	TGTGCCAGCAGTTACAAGGGGAGCTCCTACAATGAGCAGTTCTTC	CASSYKGSSYNEQFF
TRBJ2-5	TRBV7-8	16	TRBD2	many	TGTGCCAGCAGCTTTAGCGGGGGGGCCGGTCAAGAGACCCAGTACTTC	CASSFSGGAGQETQYF
TRBJ1-2	TRBV30	12	NA	many	TGTGCCTGGACCGATAGTAGCTATGGCTACACCTTC	CAWTDSSYGYTF
TRBJ1-1	TRBV19	16	NA	NA	TGTGCCAGTAGTATAGGCGGGGGCAGGGTGAACACTGAAGCTTTCTTT	CASSIGGGRVNTEAFF
TRBJ1-2	TRBV7-9	14	NA	many	TGTGCCAGCAGCTTAGGAGCGGGACTCTATGGCTACACCTTC	CASSLGAGLYGYTF
TRBJ1-1	TRBV15	13	TRBD1	NA	TGTGCCACCAGCACCCAGGGGGCCACTGAAGCTTTCTTT	CATSTQGATEAFF
TRBJ2-5	TRBV24-1	15	TRBD2	few	TGTGCCACCAGTGATTCTGGTCTAGCGGGGGAGGCCCAGTACTTC	CATSDSGLAGEAQYF
TRBJ1-1	TRBV2	15	NA	many	TGTGCCAGCACCTGGTCAGAAAGGGGTCGGGCTGAAGCTTTCTTT	CASTWSERGRAEAFF
TRBJ1-5	TRBV20-1	13	NA	few	TGCAGTGCTAGAAGGTTCCTAAATCAGCCCCAGCATTTT	CSARRFLNQPQHF
TRBJ2-3	TRBV19	14	NA	NA	TGTGCCAGTAGAAGTCAGGGAATCACAGATACGCAGTATTTT	CASRSQGITDTQYF
TRBJ1-4	TRBV28	14	NA	few	TGTGCCAGCAAAGATACAGGAACGGGTGAAAAACTGTTTTTT	CASKDTGTGEKLFF
TRBJ2-1	TRBV11-3	19	TRBD2	few	TGTGCCAGCAGCTTAGGTCCTAGCGGGATCCATTCGCAAGGCAATGAGCAGTTCTTC	CASSLGPSGIHSQGNEQFF
TRBJ1-2	TRBV19	12	NA	few	TGTGCCAGTAGTTGGACCTTCGGTGGCTACACCTTC	CASSWTFGGYTF
TRBJ2-3	TRBV6-5	16	NA	many	TGTGCCAGCAGTTACTCGTCTACAGGGCGGGTAGATACGCAGTATTTT	CASSYSSTGRVDTQYF
TRBJ1-1	TRBV19	16	NA	few	TGTGCCAGTAGTATAAACGGACACAGTAGTGTAACTGAAGCTTTCTTT	CASSINGHSSVTEAFF
TRBJ1-1	TRBV19	14	TRBD1	few	TGTGCCAGTAAAAGGGGACAGGGGGCTTCTGAAGCTTTCTTT	CASKRGQGASEAFF